Below, one T cell receptor (beta chain) is given with its context. The entry originates in a study of OX40 agonist ivuxolimab in advanced cancers. Libraries were prepared by immunoSEQ multiplex PCR; TCRdb keeps only in-frame clonotypes and omits some of them. The sample holds some 74,000 clones, 82% seen once. V gave up 1 base and J gave up 2 bases; unmatched junction bases: 7. The CDR3 is 16 amino acids. Germline V lookup: CDR1 MGHRA, CDR2 YSYEKL. The source was CD4+ or CD8+ T cells sorted from blood, collected in a trial of the OX40 agonist ivuxolimab. This chain connects TRBV4-1 to TRBJ2-7; 8 bases are a match to TRBD2. This clonotype was sampled from an adult with an advanced solid tumor such as melanoma, head and neck, liver or kidney cancer. The CDR3 region is CASSQASPAGAYEQYF. The CDR3 nucleotides read TGCGCCAGCAGCCAAGCGAGTCCAGCGGGGGCCTACGAGCAGTACTTC.